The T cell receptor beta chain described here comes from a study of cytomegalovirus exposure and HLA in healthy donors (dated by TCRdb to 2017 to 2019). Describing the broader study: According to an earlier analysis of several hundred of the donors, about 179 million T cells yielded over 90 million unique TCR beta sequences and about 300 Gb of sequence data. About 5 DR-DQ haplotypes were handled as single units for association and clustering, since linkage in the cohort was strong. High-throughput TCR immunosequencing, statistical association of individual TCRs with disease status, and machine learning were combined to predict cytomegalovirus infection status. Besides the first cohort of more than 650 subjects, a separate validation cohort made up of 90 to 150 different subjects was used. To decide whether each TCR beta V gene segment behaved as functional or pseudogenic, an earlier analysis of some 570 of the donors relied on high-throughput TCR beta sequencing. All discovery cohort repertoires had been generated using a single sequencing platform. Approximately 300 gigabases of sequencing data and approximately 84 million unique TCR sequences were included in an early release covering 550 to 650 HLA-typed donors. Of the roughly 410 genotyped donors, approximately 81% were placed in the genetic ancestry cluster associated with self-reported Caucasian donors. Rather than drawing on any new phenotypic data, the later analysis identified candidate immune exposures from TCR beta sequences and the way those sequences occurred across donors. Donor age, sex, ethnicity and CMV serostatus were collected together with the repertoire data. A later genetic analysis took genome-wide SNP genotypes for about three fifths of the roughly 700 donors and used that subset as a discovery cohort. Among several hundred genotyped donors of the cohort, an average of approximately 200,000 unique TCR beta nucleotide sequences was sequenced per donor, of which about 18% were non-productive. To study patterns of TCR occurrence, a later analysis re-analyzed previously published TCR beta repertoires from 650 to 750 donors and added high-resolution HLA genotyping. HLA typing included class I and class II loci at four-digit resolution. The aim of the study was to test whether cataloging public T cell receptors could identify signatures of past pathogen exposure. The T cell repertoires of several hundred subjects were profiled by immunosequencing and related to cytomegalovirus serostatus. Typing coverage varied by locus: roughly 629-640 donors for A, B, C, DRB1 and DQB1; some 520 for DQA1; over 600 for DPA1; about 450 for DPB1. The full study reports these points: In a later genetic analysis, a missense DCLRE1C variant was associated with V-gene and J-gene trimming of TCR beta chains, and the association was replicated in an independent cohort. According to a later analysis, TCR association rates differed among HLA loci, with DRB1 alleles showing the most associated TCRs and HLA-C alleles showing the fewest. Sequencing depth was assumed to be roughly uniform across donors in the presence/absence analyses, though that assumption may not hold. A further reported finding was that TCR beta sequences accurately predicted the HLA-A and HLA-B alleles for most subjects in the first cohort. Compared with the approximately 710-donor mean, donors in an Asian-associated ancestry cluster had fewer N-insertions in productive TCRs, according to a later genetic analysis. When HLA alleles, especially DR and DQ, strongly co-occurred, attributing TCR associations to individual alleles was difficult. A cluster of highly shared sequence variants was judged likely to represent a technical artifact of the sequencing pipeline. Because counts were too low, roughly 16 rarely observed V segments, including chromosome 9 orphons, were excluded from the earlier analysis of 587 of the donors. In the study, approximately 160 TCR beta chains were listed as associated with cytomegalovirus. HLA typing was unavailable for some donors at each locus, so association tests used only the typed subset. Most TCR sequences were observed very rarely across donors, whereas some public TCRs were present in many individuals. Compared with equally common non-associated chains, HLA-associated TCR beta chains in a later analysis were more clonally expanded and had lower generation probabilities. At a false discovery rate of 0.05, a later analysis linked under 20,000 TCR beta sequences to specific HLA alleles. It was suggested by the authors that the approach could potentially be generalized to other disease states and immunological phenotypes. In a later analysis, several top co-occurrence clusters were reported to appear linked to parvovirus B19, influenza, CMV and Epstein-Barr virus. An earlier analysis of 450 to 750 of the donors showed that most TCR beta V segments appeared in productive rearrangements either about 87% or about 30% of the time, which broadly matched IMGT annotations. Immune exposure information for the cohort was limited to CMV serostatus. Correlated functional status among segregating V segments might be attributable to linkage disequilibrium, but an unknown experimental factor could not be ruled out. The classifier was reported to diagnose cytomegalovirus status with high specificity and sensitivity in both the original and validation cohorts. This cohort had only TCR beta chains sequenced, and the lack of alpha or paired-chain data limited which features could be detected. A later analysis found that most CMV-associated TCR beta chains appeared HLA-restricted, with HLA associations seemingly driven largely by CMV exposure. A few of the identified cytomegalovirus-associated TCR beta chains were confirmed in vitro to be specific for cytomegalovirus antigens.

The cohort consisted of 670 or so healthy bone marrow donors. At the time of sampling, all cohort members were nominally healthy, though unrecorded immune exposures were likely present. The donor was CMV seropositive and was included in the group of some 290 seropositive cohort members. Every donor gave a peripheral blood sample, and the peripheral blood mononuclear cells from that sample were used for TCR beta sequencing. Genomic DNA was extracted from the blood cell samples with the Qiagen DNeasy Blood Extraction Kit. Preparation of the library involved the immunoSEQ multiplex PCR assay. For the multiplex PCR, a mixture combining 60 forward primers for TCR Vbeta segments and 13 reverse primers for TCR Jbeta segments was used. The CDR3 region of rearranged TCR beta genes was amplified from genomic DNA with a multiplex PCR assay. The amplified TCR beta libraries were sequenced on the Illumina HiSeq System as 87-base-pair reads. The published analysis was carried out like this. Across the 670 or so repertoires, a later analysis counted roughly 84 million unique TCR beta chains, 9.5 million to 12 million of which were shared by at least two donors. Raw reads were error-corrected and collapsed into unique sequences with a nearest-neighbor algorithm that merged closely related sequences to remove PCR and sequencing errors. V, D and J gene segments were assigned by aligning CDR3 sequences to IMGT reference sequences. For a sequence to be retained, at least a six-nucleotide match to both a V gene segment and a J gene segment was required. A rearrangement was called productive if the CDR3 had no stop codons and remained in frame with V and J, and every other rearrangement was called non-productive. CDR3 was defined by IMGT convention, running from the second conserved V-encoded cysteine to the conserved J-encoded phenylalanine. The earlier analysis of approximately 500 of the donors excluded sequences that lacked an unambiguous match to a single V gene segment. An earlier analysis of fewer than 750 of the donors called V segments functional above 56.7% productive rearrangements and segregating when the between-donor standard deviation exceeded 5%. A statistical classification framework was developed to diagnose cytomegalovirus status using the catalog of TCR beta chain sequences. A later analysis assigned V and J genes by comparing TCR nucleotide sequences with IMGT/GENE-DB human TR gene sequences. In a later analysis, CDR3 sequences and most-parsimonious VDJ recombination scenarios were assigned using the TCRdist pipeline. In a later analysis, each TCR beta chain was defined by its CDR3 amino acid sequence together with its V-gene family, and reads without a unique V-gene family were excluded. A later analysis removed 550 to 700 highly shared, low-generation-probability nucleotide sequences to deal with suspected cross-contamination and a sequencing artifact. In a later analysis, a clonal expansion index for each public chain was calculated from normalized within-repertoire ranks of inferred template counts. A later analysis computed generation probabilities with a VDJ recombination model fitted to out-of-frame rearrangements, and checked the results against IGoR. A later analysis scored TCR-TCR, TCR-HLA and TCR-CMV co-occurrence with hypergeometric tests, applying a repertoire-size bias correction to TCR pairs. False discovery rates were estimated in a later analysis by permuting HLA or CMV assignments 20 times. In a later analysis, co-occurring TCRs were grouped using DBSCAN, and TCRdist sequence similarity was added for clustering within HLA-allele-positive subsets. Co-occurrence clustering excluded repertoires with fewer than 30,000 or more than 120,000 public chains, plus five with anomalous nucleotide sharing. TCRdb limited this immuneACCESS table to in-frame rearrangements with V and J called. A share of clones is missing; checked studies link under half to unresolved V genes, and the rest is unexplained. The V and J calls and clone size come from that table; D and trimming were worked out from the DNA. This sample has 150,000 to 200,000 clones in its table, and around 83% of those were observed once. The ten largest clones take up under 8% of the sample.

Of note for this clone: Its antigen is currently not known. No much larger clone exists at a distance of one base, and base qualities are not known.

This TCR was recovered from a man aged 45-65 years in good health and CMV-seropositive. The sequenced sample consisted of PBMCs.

The CDR3 corresponds to CASQDAGPQETQYF. The nucleotide sequence reads as follows: TGTGCCAGCCAGGATGCGGGGCCCCAAGAGACCCAGTACTTC. The sequence joins TRBV5-5 to TRBJ2-5, with a weak D call of TRBD2 (6 bases match). V is shortened by 7 bases, J by 1 base, and the region joining them spans 14 bases. CDR1 is given as SGHKS and CDR2 as YYEKEE, both from the germline V gene (reference sequence). CDR3 length: 14 amino acids, cysteine to phenylalanine. The kept DNA is CDR3 alone, 42 bases in frame from the first base.